This entry lists 29 T cell receptor beta chains sequenced from one sample in a study of a mutant IDH1 vaccine in newly diagnosed glioma. These receptors are not linked to any known antigen. Time point given: week 23, last vaccination. Every vaccination contained 300 ug of the mutant IDH1 20-mer peptide and was paired with topical imiquimod. Generated by immunoSEQ multiplex PCR, the TCRdb table keeps only in-frame clones and is missing some. This table holds roughly 74,000 clones, 65% to 90% found once. The sample was PBMCs, taken from a glioma patient whose treatment included an IDH1 peptide vaccine. These receptors were collected from a man aged 25-45 years with glioma. Some clones in this sample may be carry-over from other donors' samples.

For this clone: The same CDR3 arises from other DNA sequences in this sample as well. V is TRBV5-4 and J is TRBJ2-5, with a possible D match to TRBD1 (5 bases). V was cut by 3 bases and J by 2 bases, with 8 bases left in between. CDR3 size: 13 residues. From germline, CDR1 is SGHNT and CDR2 YYREEE (reference sequence). The CDR3 coding sequence is TGTGCCAGCAGCTGGGGCGGACAAGAGACCCAGTACTTC. Translated: CASSWGGQETQYF.

J is TRBJ2-7 and V is TRBV28, with D hard to call. The CDR3 has 13 residues. The V end was cut by 2 bases, the J end by 3 bases, with 8 bases between. The germline V gene encodes CDR1 MDHEN and CDR2 SYDVKM. Here the CDR3 DNA reads TGTGCCAGCAGTTTAGCCAGGTACTACGAGCAGTACTTC. Translating it yields CASSLARYYEQYF.

The chain has TRBV6-5 and TRBJ1-2; D unresolved. CDR1 MNHEY and CDR2 SVGAGI come from the germline V gene. The CDR3 spans 15 residues. The V and J ends lost 7 bases and 4 bases respectively, with 19 bases between them. The CDR3 protein is CASNKGRGNFYGYTF. The CDR3 region has the DNA TGTGCCAGCAACAAAGGCCGTGGGAACTTCTATGGCTACACCTTC.

The sample holds one count of this clone. The chain has TRBV7-8 and TRBJ2-5; 10 nucleotides match TRBD1. V lost 5 bases and J lost 2; bases outside the gene matches: 2. In germline, CDR1 is SGHVS, CDR2 FQNEAQ. The length of the CDR3 is 14 residues. The CDR3 region is CASSPGQGQETQYF. The CDR3 DNA reads TGTGCCAGCAGCCCGGGACAGGGGCAAGAGACCCAGTACTTC.

V and J are TRBV29-1 and TRBJ1-5; no firm D call. Trimming removed 7 bases at V and 4 bases at J, with 14 bases between. CDR1 is SQVTM, CDR2 ANQGSEA, per germline. This CDR3 contains 13 residues. The CDR3 nucleotides read TGCAGCGCGCGCATGTCGGGTAATCAGCCCCAGCATTTT. Protein: CSARMSGNQPQHF.

V is TRBV4-1 and J is TRBJ1-5; D gene unclear. V lost 4 bases to trimming and J lost 7 bases, with 20 bases between them. Germline lookup yields CDR1 MGHRA and CDR2 YSYEKL. The CDR3 runs 16 residues. CDR3 in DNA: TGCGCCAGCAGCCGGCCCGGAGGCTCGCGAGGCCAGCCCCAGCATTTT. Translated, it gives CASSRPGGSRGQPQHF.

The genes are TRBV7-9 and TRBJ1-4, with no clear D. Trimming stripped 4 bases from V and 7 bases from J, with 13 bases between. This CDR3 contains 14 residues. CDR1 and CDR2 from the germline V gene are SEHNR and FQNEAQ (reference sequence). CDR3 DNA sequence: TGTGCCAGCAGCTCCTGGAGGGATAGTGAAAAACTGTTTTTT. Protein: CASSSWRDSEKLFF.

V usage is TRBV19 and J usage is TRBJ2-5; D may be TRBD2 (5 bases). The better agreement between TRBJ2-7 and the DNA end casts doubt on the J call. Germline assignment: CDR1 LNHDA and CDR2 SQIVND (reference sequence). There are 15 residues in the CDR3. CDR3 region: CASSIDLGLTYEQYF. CDR3 in DNA: TGTGCCAGTAGTATAGATCTAGGACTTACCTACGAGCAGTACTTC.

V and J are TRBV5-6 and TRBJ2-2, with D maybe TRBD1 (6 bases). The ends were cut back, 4 bases at V and 7 bases at J, with 14 bases in the middle. CDR1 SGHDT and CDR2 YYEEEE come from the germline V gene. The CDR3 is 14 residues long. The CDR3 sequence: CASSRTVQDGELFF. The DNA for the CDR3 is TGTGCCAGCAGCAGGACAGTTCAGGACGGGGAGCTGTTTTTT.

V is TRBV27 and J is TRBJ2-5, with 7 bases aligning to TRBD2. Germline V gene sequence: CDR1 MNHEY, CDR2 SMNVEV (reference sequence). V was pared by 7 bases and J by 4 bases, with 12 bases of the junction left unmatched. CDR3 length: 15 residues. The CDR3 DNA reads TGTGCCAGCACCCCCTTTGCGGGACTAAGAGAGACCCAGTACTTC. Translated: CASTPFAGLRETQYF.

This sequence joins TRBV28 and TRBJ1-1; D call uncertain. Germline CDR1 is MDHEN and CDR2 is SYDVKM. The CDR3 is made up of 12 amino acids. V shed 7 bases and J shed 1 base, with 7 bases lying between them. The CDR3 sequence: CASTAANTEAFF. The CDR3 DNA sequence: TGTGCCAGCACTGCAGCGAACACTGAAGCTTTCTTT.

This chain links TRBV6-1 with TRBJ2-7; maybe TRBD2 (5 bases). The germline gives CDR1 MNHNS, CDR2 SASEGT. The V and J ends lost 6 bases and 4 bases respectively, with 16 bases between them. The CDR3 covers 14 residues. CDR3 DNA: TGTGCCAGCAGCGCCGAGGGTAATAGGTACGAGCAGTACTTC. Its protein is CASSAEGNRYEQYF.

The chain employs TRBV4-1 and TRBJ2-1, with TRBD1 matching 7 bases. V dropped 0 bases and J dropped 12; count of bases not matched to a gene: 11. CDR3 size: 15 residues. In germline, CDR1 is MGHRA, CDR2 YSYEKL. CDR3 coding DNA: TGCGCCAGCAGCCAAGATACAGGGGTCGCCGCTTCGCAGTTCTTC. Translated: CASSQDTGVAASQFF.

The chain carries TRBV21-1 and TRBJ2-7. TRBV21-1 counts as a pseudogene. This CDR3 contains 12 residues. DNA of the CDR3: TGTGCCAGGGGGTTTCCAAGCTACGAGCAGTACTTC. Its protein product is CARGFPSYEQYF.

The chain recombines TRBV29-1 with TRBJ2-1; 11 nucleotides match TRBD2. The germline CDR1 and CDR2 sequences are SQVTM and ANQGSEA. With V trimmed by 6 bases and J by 5 bases, 12 bases remained unmatched. This CDR3 has 16 amino acids. CDR3 sequence (DNA): TGCAGCGTCGATCCCTTAGCGGGAGGGCCTAACAATGAGCAGTTCTTC. Its translation is CSVDPLAGGPNNEQFF.

The sample holds one count of this clone. This chain connects TRBV30 to TRBJ1-4; D unresolved. CDR1 and CDR2 from the germline V gene are GTSNPN and SVGIG (reference sequence). The CDR3 consists of 12 residues. Trimming stripped 2 bases from V and 5 bases from J, with 6 bases between. In DNA, the CDR3 is TGTGCCTGGAGTCCCGCCAATGAAAAACTGTTTTTT. Translated: CAWSPANEKLFF.

The chain has TRBV19 and TRBJ1-2; D not resolved. Germline V gene sequence: CDR1 LNHDA, CDR2 SQIVND (reference sequence). The CDR3 length is 18 residues. Trimming took 3 bases from V and 7 from J, leaving 27 bases between them. CDR3: CASSIISGTVSGGGGYTF. CDR3 coding DNA: TGTGCCAGTAGTATTATTAGCGGTACAGTCTCTGGCGGTGGTGGCTACACCTTC.

The J gene is TRBJ2-7, the V gene TRBV28; no clear D gene. Trimming stripped 3 bases from V and 2 bases from J, with 14 bases between. There are 15 residues in the CDR3. Per germline, CDR1 MDHEN and CDR2 SYDVKM. The CDR3 DNA sequence: TGTGCCAGCAGTTTCGACCGGACGCCAACCTACGAGCAGTACTTC. As protein: CASSFDRTPTYEQYF.

This rearrangement joins TRBV2 to TRBJ2-3, with 9 bases lining up with TRBD2. CDR1 and CDR2 from the germline V gene are SNHLY and FYNNEI. CDR3 length: 15 residues. V lost 1 base and J lost 3; bases outside the gene matches: 2. The CDR3: CASSEGTSGTDTQYF. CDR3 nucleotide sequence: TGTGCCAGCAGTGAAGGAACTAGCGGGACAGATACGCAGTATTTT.

The rearrangement links TRBV6-5 to TRBJ2-3; 7 positions match TRBD1. The CDR3 is 15 amino acids. V lost 3 bases and J lost 1; bases outside the gene matches: 4. The germline V gene encodes CDR1 MNHEY and CDR2 SVGAGI. The CDR3 bases are TGTGCCAGCAGTTATACCGGGACAGGCACAGATACGCAGTATTTT. It codes for CASSYTGTGTDTQYF.

This chain joins TRBV5-8 and TRBJ1-5; D uncertain. The CDR3 has 18 amino acids. Trimming cost V 5 bases and J 1 base, with 22 bases left between them. The germline gives CDR1 SGHTS, CDR2 YDEGEE. The CDR3 sequence is CASSPRSWTHLSNQPQHF. The CDR3 region has the DNA TGTGCCAGCAGTCCGCGGAGTTGGACCCACTTGAGCAATCAGCCCCAGCATTTT.

This rearrangement joins TRBV6-5 to TRBJ2-7, with 9 bases that match TRBD2. This CDR3 is 15 amino acids long. Looked up from germline, CDR1 is MNHEY and CDR2 is SVGAGI. V trimming: 6 bases; J trimming: 3 bases; junction bases outside the gene matches: 9. The CDR3 region has the DNA TGTGCCAGCAGATCTACGGGACTAGCCTTCTACGAGCAGTACTTC. It codes for CASRSTGLAFYEQYF.

The chain joins TRBV4-1 to TRBJ1-1; D is unresolved. Germline CDR1 MGHRA, CDR2 YSYEKL. The CDR3 extends over 14 amino acids. V was trimmed by 0 bases and J by 1 base, leaving 6 bases between them. The CDR3 reads CASSQERENTEAFF. As DNA, the CDR3 is TGCGCCAGCAGCCAAGAGAGGGAGAACACTGAAGCTTTCTTT.

The rearrangement joins TRBV4-1 to TRBJ2-7, with D unclear. The CDR3 is 14 amino acids. The V gene's germline CDR1 is MGHRA and CDR2 YSYEKL. Between the trimmed V and J ends, which lost 4 bases and 3 bases, there was a span of 13 bases. The CDR3 DNA reads as TGCGCCAGCAGCCCCACCACTTTCTACTACGAGCAGTACTTC. Translated, it gives CASSPTTFYYEQYF.

The chain carries TRBV2 and TRBJ1-5, with D possibly being TRBD1 (5 bases). This CDR3 is 15 amino acids long. Trimming pared 6 bases from V and 7 bases from J, leaving 19 bases between. Germline V gene lookup returns CDR1 SNHLY and CDR2 FYNNEI. The CDR3 nucleotides are TGTGCCAGCAGACTCGTGGGGGGTTCAGCACAGCCCCAGCATTTT. Translated, it gives CASRLVGGSAQPQHF. Drawing the rest from reference TRBV2 and TRBJ1-5, the complete variable domain is EPEVTQTPSHQVTQMGQEVILRCVPISNHLYFYWYRQILGQKVEFLVSFYNNEISEKSEIFDDQFSVERPDGSNFTLKIRSTKLEDSAMYFCASRLVGGSAQPQHFGDGTRLSIL.

The V call is TRBV7-3, the J call TRBJ2-1; 8 bases align to TRBD2. The CDR3 is 15 residues long. After removal of 5 bases from V and 8 bases from J, the junction contained 11 bases not matched to a gene. CDR1 and CDR2 (germline): SGHTA, FQGTGA. DNA for the CDR3: TGTGCCAGCAGCCCGGGAGGGCTCCCTAGGGATGAGCAGTTCTTC. Translation: CASSPGGLPRDEQFF.

This chain uses TRBV2 with TRBJ1-1; 9 positions match TRBD1. CDR3 length: 13 amino acids. V lost 4 bases and J lost 6; bases outside the gene matches: 3. In germline, CDR1 is SNHLY, CDR2 FYNNEI. The CDR3 DNA is TGTGCCAGCAGTGGGGGACAGGGCTCTGAAGCTTTCTTT. Translating it yields CASSGGQGSEAFF. Filled out from reference TRBV2 and TRBJ1-1, the complete variable domain reads EPEVTQTPSHQVTQMGQEVILRCVPISNHLYFYWYRQILGQKVEFLVSFYNNEISEKSEIFDDQFSVERPDGSNFTLKIRSTKLEDSAMYFCASSGGQGSEAFFGQGTRLTVV.

This rearrangement joins TRBV6-1 to TRBJ1-1; perhaps TRBD1 as D (5 bases). The V gene lost 3 bases and the J gene lost 3 bases, with 11 bases spanning the gap. The CDR3 has 14 amino acids. Germline V lookup: CDR1 MNHNS, CDR2 SASEGT. The CDR3 is CASSEGWGYTEAFF. In DNA form, the CDR3 reads TGTGCCAGCAGTGAGGGCTGGGGGTACACTGAAGCTTTCTTT.

The chain is built from TRBV2 and TRBJ2-1; D unclear. Germline V gives CDR1 SNHLY, CDR2 FYNNEI. V was shortened by 2 bases and J by 5 bases, with 7 bases between the two germline ends. The CDR3 consists of 13 residues. The CDR3 loop is CASSEPFNNEQFF. CDR3 bases: TGTGCCAGCAGTGAACCCTTCAACAATGAGCAGTTCTTC.